One TCR beta chain is described in this entry. Its target is unknown. Healthy donors of bone marrow made up the group. This record belongs to a study of cytomegalovirus exposure and HLA in healthy donors. Study summary: Findings of an earlier analysis included roughly 110 million unique TCR beta sequences from roughly 190 million T cells. General study results and limits: Common viral pathogens (according to a later analysis) appeared linked to several of the most significant clusters. Among immune exposure information, only CMV serostatus was available.

The V and J ends lost 5 bases and 10 bases respectively, with 15 bases between them. The germline V gene has CDR1 SGHTA and CDR2 FQGNSA. This CDR3 region has 13 residues. The PCR made use of 60 Vbeta and 13 Jbeta primers. Profiled with immunoSEQ multiplex PCR; TCRdb holds only in-frame clones, not every one. The sample has approximately 100,000 clones; under 80% are singletons. Material: PBMCs. The gene calls are TRBV7-2 and TRBJ1-5, with TRBD1 as a possible D gene (5 bases). The receptor was isolated from a woman aged 50 to 60 in good health and CMV-seropositive. For the CDR3, the DNA is TGTGCCAGCAGCCTAGGGCCCGGGGGTCCCCAGCATTTT. Its protein is CASSLGPGGPQHF.